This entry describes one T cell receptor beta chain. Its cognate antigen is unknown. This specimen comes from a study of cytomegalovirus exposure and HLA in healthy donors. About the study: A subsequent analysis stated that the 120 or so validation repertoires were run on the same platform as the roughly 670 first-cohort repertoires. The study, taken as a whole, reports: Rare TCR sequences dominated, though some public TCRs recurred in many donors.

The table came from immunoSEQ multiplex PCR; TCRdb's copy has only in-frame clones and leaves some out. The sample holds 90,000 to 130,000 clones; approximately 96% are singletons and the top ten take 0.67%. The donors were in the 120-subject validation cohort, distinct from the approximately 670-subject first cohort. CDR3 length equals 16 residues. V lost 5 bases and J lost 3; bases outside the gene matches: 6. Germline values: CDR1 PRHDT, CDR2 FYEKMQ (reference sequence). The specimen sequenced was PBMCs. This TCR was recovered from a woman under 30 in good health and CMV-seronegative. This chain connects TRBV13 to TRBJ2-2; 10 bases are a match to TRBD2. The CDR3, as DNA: TGTGCCAGCAGCGGGCCAGCGGGGGGGCACACCGGGGAGCTGTTTTTT. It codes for CASSGPAGGHTGELFF.